This T cell receptor (beta chain) was recorded in a study of T cells in Graves' hyperthyroidism and ophthalmopathy. Overall study findings and caveats: Blood held most thyroid clonotypes expanded above 0.001 frequency.

The V gene's germline CDR1 is SGHNT and CDR2 YENEEA. The CDR3 runs 15 residues. The J segment lost 5 bases and the V segment lost 1 base, leaving 4 bases of the junction unmatched. This clonotype was recorded at least ten times. Its antigen is as yet unknown. Stable disease denoted Graves' hyperthyroidism without ophthalmopathy progression within 18 months. Amplified regions were TCR beta CDR3 sequences from RNA transcripts. During a first-round RT-PCR of the TCR CDR3, the HTBI primer set was used. TCRdb reprocessed the multiplex PCR reads via MiXCR and lists one record per CDR3 protein. Counted here are 500,000 to 650,000 distinct CDR3 sequences, 12% to 15% occurring once; the ten biggest clones make up approximately 15%.

The sample consisted of blood. The receptor comes from a woman in her thirties or forties with Graves' hyperthyroidism. The chain couples TRBV11-3 to TRBJ2-1; the match to TRBD2 covers 8 bases. The CDR3 nucleotides are TGTGCCAGCAGCTTAGTTACTAGCGGCAACAATGAGCAGTTCTTC. Residues: CASSLVTSGNNEQFF.